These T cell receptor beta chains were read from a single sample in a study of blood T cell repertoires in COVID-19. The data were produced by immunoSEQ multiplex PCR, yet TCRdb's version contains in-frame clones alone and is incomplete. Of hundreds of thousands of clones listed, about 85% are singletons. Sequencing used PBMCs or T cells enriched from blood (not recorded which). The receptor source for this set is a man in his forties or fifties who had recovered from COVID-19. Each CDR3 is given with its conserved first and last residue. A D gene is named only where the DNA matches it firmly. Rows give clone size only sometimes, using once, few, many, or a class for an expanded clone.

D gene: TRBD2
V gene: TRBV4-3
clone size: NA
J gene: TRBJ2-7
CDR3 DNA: TGCGCCAGCAGCCAACTACCGACCGGGACTAGCGGGAGTTACGAGCAGTACTTC
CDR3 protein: CASSQLPTGTSGSYEQYF

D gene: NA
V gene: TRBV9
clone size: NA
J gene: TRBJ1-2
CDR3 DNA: TGTGCCAGCAGCGACGGGTATTCTGGCTACACCTTC
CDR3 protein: CASSDGYSGYTF

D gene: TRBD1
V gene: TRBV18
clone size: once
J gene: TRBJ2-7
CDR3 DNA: TGTGCCAGCTCACCACAGACAGGGGGCTTCTACGAGCAGTACTTC
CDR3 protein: CASSPQTGGFYEQYF

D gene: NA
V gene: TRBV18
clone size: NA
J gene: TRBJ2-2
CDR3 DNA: TGTGCCAGCTCACCAAGCCAGGACACCACCGGGGAGCTGTTTTTT
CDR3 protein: CASSPSQDTTGELFF

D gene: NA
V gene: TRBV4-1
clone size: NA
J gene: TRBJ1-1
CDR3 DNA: TGCGCCAGCAGCCAACCGAACAGGGCCGACACTGAAGCTTTCTTT
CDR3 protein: CASSQPNRADTEAFF

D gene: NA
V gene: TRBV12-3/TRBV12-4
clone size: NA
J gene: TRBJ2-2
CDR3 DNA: TGTGCCATCACAACTGGACTCACCGGGGAGCTGTTTTTT
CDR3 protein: CAITTGLTGELFF

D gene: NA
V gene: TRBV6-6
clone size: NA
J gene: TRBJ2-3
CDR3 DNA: TGTGCCAGCAGTCCTATCCCGGGACTTTCTAGCACAGATACGCAGTATTTT
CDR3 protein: CASSPIPGLSSTDTQYF

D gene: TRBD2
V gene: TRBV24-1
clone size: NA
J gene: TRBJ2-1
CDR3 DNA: TGTGCCACCCAAACTACTAGCGGGAGGTCCTACAATGAGCAGTTCTTC
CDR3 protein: CATQTTSGRSYNEQFF

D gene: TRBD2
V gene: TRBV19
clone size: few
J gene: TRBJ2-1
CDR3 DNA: TGTGCCAGTAGTATCTCGGGACTAGCGAAATACAATGAGCAGTTCTTC
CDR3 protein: CASSISGLAKYNEQFF

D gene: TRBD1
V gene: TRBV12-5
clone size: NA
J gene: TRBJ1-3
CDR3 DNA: TGTGCTAGTGGTTTTGTAGTCCCTACAGGGGAGGAACACACCATATATTTT
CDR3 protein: CASGFVVPTGEEHTIYF

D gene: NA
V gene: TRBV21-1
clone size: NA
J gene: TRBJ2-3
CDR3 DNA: TGTGCCAGCAGCAAGTTAGAGCGGGAGGGCCGGGTAAAGACAGATACGCAGTATTTT
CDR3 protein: CASSKLEREGRVKTDTQYF

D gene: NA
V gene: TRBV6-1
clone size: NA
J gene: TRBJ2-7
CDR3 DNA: TGTGCCAGCAGTGAGCTCCCGGGACCCGCGGGGGAGCAGTACTTC
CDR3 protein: CASSELPGPAGEQYF

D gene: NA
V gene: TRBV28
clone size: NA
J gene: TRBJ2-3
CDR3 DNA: TGTGCCAGCAGTATGCGACAGGGACTGGGTACAGATACGCAGTATTTT
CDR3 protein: CASSMRQGLGTDTQYF

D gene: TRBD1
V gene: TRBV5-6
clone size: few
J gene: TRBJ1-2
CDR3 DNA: TGTGCCAGCAGCACGACAGGGAGCTATGGCTACACCTTC
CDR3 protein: CASSTTGSYGYTF

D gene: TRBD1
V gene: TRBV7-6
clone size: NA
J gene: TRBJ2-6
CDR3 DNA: TGTGCCAGCAGCCTGACAGGGTACCTCTCTGGGGCCAACGTCCTGACTTTC
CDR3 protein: CASSLTGYLSGANVLTF

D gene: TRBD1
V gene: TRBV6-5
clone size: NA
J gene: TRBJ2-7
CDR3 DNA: TGTGCCAGCTACGGCGGGACAGGGGGTATCTACGAGCAGTACTTC
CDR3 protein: CASYGGTGGIYEQYF

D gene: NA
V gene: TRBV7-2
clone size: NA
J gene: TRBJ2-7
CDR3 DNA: TGTGCCAGCAGCTTAGCACTGTTGATTAGCTCCTACGAGCAGTACTTC
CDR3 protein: CASSLALLISSYEQYF

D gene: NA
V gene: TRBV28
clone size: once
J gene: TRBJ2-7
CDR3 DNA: TGTGCCAGCACCCCTCGGGTCTCCAGGGTCCCCTCCTACGAGCAGTACTTC
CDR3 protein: CASTPRVSRVPSYEQYF

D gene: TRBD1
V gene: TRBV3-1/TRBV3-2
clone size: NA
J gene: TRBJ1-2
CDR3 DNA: TGTGCCAGCAGGAACAGGGGGGAAGGCTACACCTTC
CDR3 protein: CASRNRGEGYTF

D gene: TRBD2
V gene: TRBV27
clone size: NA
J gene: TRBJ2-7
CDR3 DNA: TGTGCCAGCAGTTTATTCCCTAGCGGGAGTAGCTCCTACGAGCAGTACTTC
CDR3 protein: CASSLFPSGSSSYEQYF

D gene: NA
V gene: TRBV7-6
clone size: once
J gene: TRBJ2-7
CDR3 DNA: TGTGCCAGCAGCTTAGGGGACTTCTCCTACGAGCAGTACTTC
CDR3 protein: CASSLGDFSYEQYF

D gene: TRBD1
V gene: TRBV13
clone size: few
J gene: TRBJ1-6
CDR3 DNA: TGTGCCAGCAGCTCGGAACAGGGGTATGGTTCACCCCTCCACTTT
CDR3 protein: CASSSEQGYGSPLHF

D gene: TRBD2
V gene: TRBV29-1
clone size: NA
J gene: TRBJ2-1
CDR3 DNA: TGCAGCGTTGAAGGGGGCCCGGGAGGACCGAATGAGCAGTTCTTC
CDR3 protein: CSVEGGPGGPNEQFF

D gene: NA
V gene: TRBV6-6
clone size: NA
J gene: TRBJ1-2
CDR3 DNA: TGTGCCAGCGAGGCAGGGACACCTTATGGCTACACCTTC
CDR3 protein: CASEAGTPYGYTF

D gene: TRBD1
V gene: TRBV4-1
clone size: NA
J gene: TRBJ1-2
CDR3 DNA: TGCGCCAGCAGCCAGGCAACCCGGGACAGGGGGCGCCGGGGCTACACCTTC
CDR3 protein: CASSQATRDRGRRGYTF

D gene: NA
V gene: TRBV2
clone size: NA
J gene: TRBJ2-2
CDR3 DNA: TGTGCCAGCCTTAAGGGGTCACTACGCGGCGGGGAGCTGTTTTTT
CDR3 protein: CASLKGSLRGGELFF

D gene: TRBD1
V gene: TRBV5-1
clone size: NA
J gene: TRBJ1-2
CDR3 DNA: TGCGCCAGCAGCTTGCTTGACAGGGGGATGGATGGCTACACCTTC
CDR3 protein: CASSLLDRGMDGYTF

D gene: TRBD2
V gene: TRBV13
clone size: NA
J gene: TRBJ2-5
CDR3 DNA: TGTGCCAGCAGCTCGCCCTGGACTAGCGGGTATCCTAGGGAGACCCAGTACTTC
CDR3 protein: CASSSPWTSGYPRETQYF

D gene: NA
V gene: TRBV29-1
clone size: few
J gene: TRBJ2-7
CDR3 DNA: TGCAGCCCGGGACAGATTTTAGCAGTGGACTACTACGAGCAGTACTTC
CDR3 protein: CSPGQILAVDYYEQYF

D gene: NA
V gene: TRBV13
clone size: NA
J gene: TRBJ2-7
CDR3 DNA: TGTGCCAGCAGCTTAGGACAGCGGAGCGAGCAGTACTTC
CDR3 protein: CASSLGQRSEQYF

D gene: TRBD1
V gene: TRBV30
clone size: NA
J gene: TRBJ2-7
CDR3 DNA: TGTGCCTGGGGGACAGGGGATACCTACGAGCAGTACTTC
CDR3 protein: CAWGTGDTYEQYF

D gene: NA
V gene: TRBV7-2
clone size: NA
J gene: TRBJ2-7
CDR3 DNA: TGTGCCAGCAGCCCCCAACCGGGACAGACTAGCGAGCAGTACTTC
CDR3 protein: CASSPQPGQTSEQYF

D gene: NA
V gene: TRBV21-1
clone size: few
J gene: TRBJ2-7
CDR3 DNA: TGTGCCAGCAGCCCTCGTCATGGAGGTGAATTCTCCTACGAGCAGTACTTC
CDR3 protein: CASSPRHGGEFSYEQYF

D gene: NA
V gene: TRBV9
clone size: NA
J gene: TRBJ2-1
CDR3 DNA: TGTGCCAGCAGCGTAGAAACTCTCGATAATGAGCAGTTCTTC
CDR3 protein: CASSVETLDNEQFF

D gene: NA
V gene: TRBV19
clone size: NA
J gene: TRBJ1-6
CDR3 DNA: TGTGCCAGTAGTGCGTATGTCGCTTCTGATTCACCCCTCCACTTT
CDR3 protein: CASSAYVASDSPLHF

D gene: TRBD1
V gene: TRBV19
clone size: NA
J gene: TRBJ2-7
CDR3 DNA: TGTGCCAGTAGTCCCCGGGACAGGGCTACCTACGAGCAGTACTTC
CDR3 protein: CASSPRDRATYEQYF

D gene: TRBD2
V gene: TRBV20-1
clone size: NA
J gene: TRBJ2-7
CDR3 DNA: TGCAGTGCTAGTTCTTCGGGGCTAGCGGACTACGAGCAGTACTTC
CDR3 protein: CSASSSGLADYEQYF

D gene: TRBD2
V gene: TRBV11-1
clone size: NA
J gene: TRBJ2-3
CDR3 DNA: TGTGCCAGCAGCTTTAGCGGGACTAGCACAGATACGCAGTATTTT
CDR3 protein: CASSFSGTSTDTQYF